The 25 T cell receptor beta chains below come from one sample, sequenced in a study of early T cells in non-severe SARS-CoV-2 infection. One entry per CDR3 protein results from TCRdb running MiXCR on the 5' RACE reads. The top ten clones hold 7.6% of a sample with approximately 68,000 distinct CDR3 sequences, about 9.5% of them seen once. The source was whole blood, collected at baseline. These receptors were obtained from an adult who was a healthcare worker with PCR-confirmed SARS-CoV-2 infection or an uninfected control (not recorded which).

This clonotype has a handful of counts. A junction end diverges from the germline sequence, so it may reflect a read error. The genes are TRBV4-1 and TRBJ1-4; 9 nucleotides match TRBD1. Per germline, CDR1 MGHRA and CDR2 YSYEKL. The CDR3 sequence is 13 residues long. DNA of the CDR3: TGCGCCAGCAGCCAAGAGAACAGGGGGCCTCTCCATTTT. Translated: CASSQENRGPLHF.

This clonotype was seen only a few times. This chain joins TRBV2 and TRBJ2-3; 10 bases agree with TRBD1. The V and J ends lost 3 bases and 6 bases, in that order; junction bases with no gene match: 9. This CDR3 has 16 residues. The germline V gene has CDR1 SNHLY and CDR2 FYNNEI. The CDR3 here is CASSETGGGLKDTQYF. The CDR3, as DNA: TGTGCCAGCAGTGAGACAGGGGGCGGATTGAAGGATACGCAGTATTTT.

This clonotype was counted between two and nine times. This chain connects TRBV6-1 to TRBJ2-7; weak D call: TRBD1 (6 bases). CDR1 MNHNS and CDR2 SASEGT come from the germline V gene. V was trimmed by 4 bases and J by 0 bases, leaving 10 bases between them. The CDR3 covers 14 residues. This CDR3 is CASSGRDTSYEQYF. The CDR3 region has the DNA TGTGCCAGCAGTGGAAGGGACACCTCCTACGAGCAGTACTTC.

The chain employs TRBV12-3 or TRBV12-4 and TRBJ1-2; possible D gene TRBD1, 6 bases. This CDR3 is 16 amino acids long. Trimming removed 5 bases from V and 8 bases from J, with 24 bases in between. CDR3 bases: TGTGCCAGCAGTCCCCCTAATGTGGGGGCTTATAAAGGCTACACCTTC. Amino acid sequence: CASSPPNVGAYKGYTF.

This clonotype appeared many times. The CDR3 spells CSASRGSGGNRAGYTF. The CDR3 DNA reads TGCAGTGCTAGCAGGGGGTCAGGGGGAAATCGAGCGGGCTACACCTTC. V is TRBV20-1 and J is TRBJ1-2; 7 positions match TRBD1. The CDR3 is made up of 16 amino acids. With V trimmed by 3 bases and J by 8 bases, 18 bases remained unmatched. Germline values: CDR1 DFQATT, CDR2 SNEGSKA (reference sequence).

This clonotype was counted a few times. V usage is TRBV9 and J usage is TRBJ1-1, with 8 bases aligning to TRBD1. This CDR3 is 18 amino acids long. V lost 1 base and J lost 1; bases outside the gene matches: 12. The germline CDR1 and CDR2 sequences are SGDLS and YYNGEE. CDR3 nucleotide sequence: TGTGCCAGCAGCGTATGGGAACGGACAGGGCGGGGGAACACTGAAGCTTTCTTT. It translates to CASSVWERTGRGNTEAFF.

This clonotype was seen a few times. This chain uses TRBV21-1 with TRBJ1-3; whether TRBD1, the table's D call, matches the DNA was not checked. TRBV21-1 is a pseudogene segment. This CDR3 region has 18 residues. The CDR3 here is CASSKICGTGWGEDTIYF. DNA of the CDR3: TGTGCCAGCAGCAAAATCTGTGGGACAGGATGGGGTGAGGACACCATATATTTT.

Ten or more counts support this clonotype. The rearrangement uses TRBV30 and TRBJ1-2; D is undetermined. This CDR3 has 13 amino acids. CDR1 is GTSNPN, CDR2 SVGIG, per germline (reference sequence). The V end lost 4 bases, the J end lost 7 bases, and 16 bases lay between the germline ends. CDR3 coding DNA: TGTGCCTGGATTGGGTTTGGAGGGCTTGGCTACACCTTC. This sequence encodes CAWIGFGGLGYTF.

The chain joins TRBV5-4 to TRBJ1-6; TRBD1 matches at 7 bases. This CDR3 is built from 14 residues. V shed 0 bases, J shed 9 bases, and the junction held 3 bases outside the gene matches. Per germline, CDR1 SGHNT and CDR2 YYREEE (reference sequence). The CDR3 DNA reads TGTGCCAGCAGCTTGGGACAGGGCACTTCACCCCTCCACTTT. It codes for CASSLGQGTSPLHF.

This clonotype was counted many times. J is TRBJ2-3 and V is TRBV5-1; no clear D. V was cut by 0 bases and J by 2 bases, with 7 bases left in between. Germline CDR1 and CDR2: SGHRS and YFSETQ. The CDR3 consists of 14 residues. CDR3 sequence (DNA): TGCGCCAGCAGCTTGGACCAAACCACAGATACGCAGTATTTT. Residues: CASSLDQTTDTQYF.

This clonotype came up a few times. This chain connects TRBV6-5 to TRBJ2-3; 12 bases line up with TRBD1. CDR1 is MNHEY and CDR2 is SVGAGI in the germline V gene. J was trimmed by 4 bases and V by 5 bases; bases with no gene match: 1. This CDR3 region has 14 residues. CDR3 protein: CASSGTGGADTQYF. Written as DNA, the CDR3 is TGTGCCAGCAGTGGGACAGGGGGCGCAGATACGCAGTATTTT.

This clonotype was seen only a few times. The chain is built from TRBV7-6 and TRBJ2-2; no reliable D call. The germline gives CDR1 SGHVS, CDR2 FNYEAQ. V dropped 5 bases and J dropped 2 bases, with 9 bases sitting between them. The CDR3 loop spans 14 amino acids. Here the CDR3 DNA reads TGTGCCAGCAGCCCCCGGGTTAACACCGGGGAGCTGTTTTTT. Translating gives CASSPRVNTGELFF.

This clonotype has a count of ten or more. The chain has TRBV7-6 and TRBJ2-3; TRBD2 aligns across 8 bases. The CDR3 loop spans 16 amino acids. Germline-derived CDR1 and CDR2 are SGHVS and FNYEAQ. Losses at the gene ends were 1 base for V and 6 bases for J; bases not matched to a gene: 9. The CDR3 DNA reads as TGTGCCAGCAGCTTAGGGCGGCGGGGGGCAGCGGATACGCAGTATTTT. Its protein product is CASSLGRRGAADTQYF.

To note about this clonotype: Being one base from a much bigger clone, this may be a read error. The chain is built from TRBV11-3 and TRBJ2-4; the D gene could be TRBD1 or TRBD2 (5 bases each). Near its end, the DNA agrees better with TRBJ2-1, so the J call may be wrong. Germline V lookup: CDR1 SGHNT, CDR2 YENEEA. The CDR3 is 14 amino acids. The CDR3 nucleotides are TGTGCCAGCAGCTCGGGGCCGACCAAAAACATTCAGTTCTTC. Its translation: CASSSGPTKNIQFF.

This clonotype was picked up a small number of times. The chain links TRBV20-1 to TRBJ1-1; D not resolved. CDR3 length equals 14 residues. V was shortened by 3 bases and J by 3 bases, with 14 bases between the two germline ends. Germline CDR1 reads DFQATT; CDR2 reads SNEGSKA (reference sequence). The CDR3 DNA reads as TGCAGTGCTAGCCCCCGAGGCGGGTACACTGAAGCTTTCTTT. Amino acids: CSASPRGGYTEAFF.

The chain uses TRBV10-1 and TRBJ1-3, with D perhaps matching TRBD1 (5 bases). The CDR3 length is 13 residues. The germline V and J ends were trimmed by 6 bases and 2 bases, with 8 bases remaining between them. Germline V gene sequence: CDR1 WNHNN, CDR2 SYGVQD (reference sequence). CDR3 DNA: TGCGCCAGCAGCCTGGGGCCTGGAAACACCATATATTTT. It specifies CASSLGPGNTIYF.

The chain joins TRBV5-1 to TRBJ2-7; TRBD1 might be the D (6 bases). V was pared by 3 bases and J by 2 bases, with 15 bases between. The V gene's germline CDR1 is SGHRS and CDR2 YFSETQ. This CDR3 region has 15 residues. The CDR3 is CASSSDRQAPYEQYF. The CDR3 coding sequence is TGCGCCAGCAGCTCGGACAGACAGGCCCCCTACGAGCAGTACTTC. The full variable domain, its missing parts supplied by reference TRBV5-1 and TRBJ2-7, is KAGVTQTPRYLIKTRGQQVTLSCSPISGHRSVSWYQQTPGQGLQFLFEYFSETQRNKGNFPGRFSGRQFSNSRSEMNVSTLELGDSALYLCASSSDRQAPYEQYFGPGTRLTVT.

This clonotype was counted between two and nine times. V and J are TRBV9 and TRBJ1-1, with D possibly matching TRBD1 (5 bases). The CDR3 length is 15 residues. With 0 bases removed from V and 0 bases from J, the gap between germline ends came to 9 bases. Germline loops: CDR1 SGDLS, CDR2 YYNGEE. CDR3 DNA: TGTGCCAGCAGCGTAGCGGGACGAATGAACACTGAAGCTTTCTTT. This gives the protein CASSVAGRMNTEAFF.

The sample holds many counts of this clonotype. V gene TRBV30 combines with J gene TRBJ2-1, with a possible D match to TRBD1 (5 bases). Germline V CDR1 and CDR2: GTSNPN, SVGIG (reference sequence). The germline V and J ends were trimmed by 2 bases and 2 bases, with 13 bases remaining between them. The CDR3 is 15 amino acids. The DNA of the CDR3 is TGTGCCTGGAGTCGCGGTGCAGGGACCTACAATGAGCAGTTCTTC. Encoded protein: CAWSRGAGTYNEQFF.

This clonotype was seen many times. V and J are TRBV11-2 and TRBJ2-7; 9 nucleotides agree with TRBD1. V dropped 4 bases and J dropped 3; count of bases not matched to a gene: 4. Germline values: CDR1 SGHAT, CDR2 FQNNGV. The CDR3 loop spans 14 amino acids. For the CDR3, the DNA is TGTGCCAGCAGCTCTACAGGGGGCGGCTACGAGCAGTACTTC. It yields the protein CASSSTGGGYEQYF.

The gene calls are TRBV7-9 and TRBJ1-4; the match to TRBD1 covers 7 bases. The CDR3 is 16 residues long. Germline CDR1 reads SEHNR; CDR2 reads FQNEAQ (reference sequence). After removal of 4 bases from V and 7 bases from J, the junction contained 12 bases not matched to a gene. This chain's CDR3 is CASSSDTGAGPEKLFF. CDR3 nucleotides: TGTGCCAGCAGCTCTGATACAGGGGCAGGTCCTGAAAAACTGTTTTTT.

This clonotype was counted only a few times. The chain links TRBV15 to TRBJ1-3; possible D gene TRBD1, 6 bases. CDR3 length: 14 amino acids. The germline CDR1 and CDR2 sequences are LNHNV and YYDKDF (reference sequence). V shed 8 bases and J shed 0 bases, with 11 bases lying between them. CDR3 protein: CATATGFSGNTIYF. CDR3 DNA sequence: TGTGCCACCGCAACAGGGTTCTCTGGAAACACCATATATTTT.

This chain joins TRBV2 and TRBJ2-3, with D unclear. Germline V gives CDR1 SNHLY, CDR2 FYNNEI. The CDR3 contains 14 residues. V was pared by 5 bases and J by 0 bases, with 9 bases between. This chain's CDR3 is CASSRSSSTDTQYF. In DNA form, the CDR3 reads TGTGCCAGCAGTCGATCCTCTAGCACAGATACGCAGTATTTT.

This clonotype was detected only a few times. V usage is TRBV5-1 and J usage is TRBJ1-1; D not resolved. The germline CDR1 and CDR2 sequences are SGHRS and YFSETQ. Trimming removed 5 bases at V and 0 bases at J, with 11 bases between. This CDR3 has 14 residues. This CDR3 reads CASSGVGLNTEAFF. Written as DNA, the CDR3 is TGCGCCAGCAGTGGAGTGGGGTTGAACACTGAAGCTTTCTTT.

In its sample, this clonotype was seen a few times. The V gene is TRBV5-1, the J gene TRBJ1-6; 7 nucleotides agree with TRBD1. The CDR3 spans 15 residues. Germline-derived CDR1 and CDR2 are SGHRS and YFSETQ. The J segment lost 6 bases and the V segment lost 0 bases, leaving 3 bases of the junction unmatched. Here the CDR3 reads CASSLGDSRNSPLHF. In DNA form, the CDR3 reads TGCGCCAGCAGCTTGGGGGACAGCCGTAATTCACCCCTCCACTTT.